The 27 T cell receptor beta chains presented below share a single source sample, sequenced in a study of blood T cell repertoires in COVID-19. Produced via immunoSEQ multiplex PCR; TCRdb's table is partial and in-frame only. The data contain under 300,000 clones, about 82% of them singletons. Input material: peripheral blood. The receptors stem from a man older than 75 with acute or convalescent COVID-19.

The V and J genes are TRBV6-5 and TRBJ2-7, with TRBD1 matching 8 bases. Germline V gene data show CDR1 as MNHEY and CDR2 as SVGAGI. This CDR3 is built from 10 residues. Losses at the gene ends were 10 bases for V and 6 bases for J; bases not matched to a gene: 2. The CDR3 DNA follows: TGTGCCACCAGGGGGCCCGAGCAGTACTTC. Translated: CATRGPEQYF.

The rearrangement joins TRBV4-3 to TRBJ1-1; D possibly corresponds to TRBD1 (6 bases). The V end was cut by 4 bases, the J end by 10 bases, with 16 bases between. Germline V gives CDR1 LGHNA, CDR2 YSLEER. The CDR3 contains 13 residues. The DNA of the CDR3 is TGCGCCAGCAGCCCAGATTCAGGGGCGGTAGCTTTCTTT. Translating gives CASSPDSGAVAFF.

The V and J genes are TRBV15 and TRBJ1-6, with unresolved D. This CDR3 comprises 16 residues. From germline, CDR1 is LNHNV and CDR2 YYDKDF (reference sequence). The germline V and J ends were trimmed by 0 bases and 9 bases, with 15 bases remaining between them. This CDR3 is CATSRDRSRGGSPLHF. The DNA of the CDR3 is TGTGCCACCAGCAGAGATCGGAGCCGAGGTGGTTCACCCCTCCACTTT.

The CDR3 protein is CASSQDTSGGGYGYTF. As DNA, the CDR3 is TGTGCCAGCAGCCAAGATACTTCAGGGGGTGGATATGGCTACACCTTC. The rearrangement joins TRBV4-2 to TRBJ1-2; TRBD1 matches at 7 bases. The CDR3 extends over 16 amino acids. J was trimmed by 5 bases and V by 0 bases; bases with no gene match: 9. Germline CDR1 and CDR2: LGHNA and YNFKEQ.

This sequence joins TRBV6-5 and TRBJ2-7, with D uncertain. Germline values: CDR1 MNHEY, CDR2 SVGAGI. The CDR3 loop spans 12 amino acids. V lost 4 bases to trimming and J lost 3 bases, with 7 bases between them. CDR3 nucleotides: TGTGCCAGCAGTTCCCCCCTCTACGAGCAGTACTTC. It codes for CASSSPLYEQYF.

In regard to this clone: One end of the junction is discordant with germline, which a read error may explain. The sample holds other DNA sequences that translate to the same CDR3. The gene calls are TRBV7-7 and TRBJ2-2, with D tentatively TRBD2 (6 bases). This CDR3 spans 14 amino acids. Germline V gives CDR1 SSHAT, CDR2 FNYEAQ (reference sequence). DNA for the CDR3: TGTGCTAGCAGCTTAGCTGGAGGGACCGGGGAGCTGTTTTTT. Translated: CASSLAGGTGELFF.

The rearrangement links TRBV7-8 to TRBJ2-6, with 8 nucleotides matching TRBD1. The germline V gene encodes CDR1 SGHVS and CDR2 FQNEAQ. CDR3 length: 18 residues. The V segment lost 5 bases and the J segment 2 bases; nucleotides outside the gene matches: 11. The chain's CDR3 is CASSTRGTGATGANVLTF. The CDR3, as DNA: TGTGCCAGCAGCACACGAGGGACAGGAGCTACTGGGGCCAACGTCCTGACTTTC.

The rearrangement links TRBV19 to TRBJ1-5, with TRBD1 matching over 7 bases. Germline V CDR1 and CDR2: LNHDA, SQIVND (reference sequence). V lost 6 bases to trimming and J lost 4 bases; unmatched junction nucleotides: 9. This CDR3 region has 15 residues. CDR3 sequence reads: CASRTTGSSNQPQHF. In DNA, the CDR3 is TGTGCCAGTAGAACGACAGGGTCTTCGAATCAGCCCCAGCATTTT.

V usage is TRBV5-6 and J usage is TRBJ2-7; 7 bases match TRBD2. Trimming cost V 3 bases and J 2 bases; bases outside gene matches: 14. The CDR3 consists of 17 residues. CDR1 and CDR2 from the germline V gene are SGHDT and YYEEEE. In DNA, the CDR3 is TGTGCCAGCAGCTCCCCCGTACCGGCTAGCGGACCCTACGAGCAGTACTTC. This translates into CASSSPVPASGPYEQYF.

This chain connects TRBV7-9 to TRBJ2-1; tentative D call: TRBD1 (5 bases). Germline V gene data show CDR1 as SEHNR and CDR2 as FQNEAQ (reference sequence). V shed 0 bases and J shed 3 bases, with 12 bases lying between them. This CDR3 contains 16 residues. CDR3 coding DNA: TGTGCCAGCAGCTTAGCGACCCTTGACAGCTACAATGAGCAGTTCTTC. This encodes CASSLATLDSYNEQFF.

This sequence joins TRBV6-5 and TRBJ1-1, with a tentative D call TRBD1 (5 bases). Germline-derived CDR1 and CDR2 are MNHEY and SVGAGI. The CDR3 runs 14 residues. Trimming took 6 bases from V and 7 from J, leaving 18 bases between them. The CDR3 DNA reads TGTGCCAGCAGCCCCCCCATGGGGCCCGGTGAAGCTTTCTTT. Translated: CASSPPMGPGEAFF.

The chain has TRBV28 and TRBJ1-2; D is possibly TRBD1 (6 bases). The CDR3 sequence is 13 residues long. The germline V gene has CDR1 MDHEN and CDR2 SYDVKM. Trimming left V 6 bases short and J 4 bases short, with 12 bases between. The CDR3 reads CASRPGTFYGYTF. DNA of the CDR3: TGTGCCAGCAGACCAGGGACATTCTATGGCTACACCTTC.

This clone appeared a few times. The chain is built from TRBV10-1 and TRBJ1-1; D is possibly TRBD1 (5 bases). Germline assignment: CDR1 WNHNN and CDR2 SYGVQD (reference sequence). Trimming stripped 0 bases from V and 3 bases from J, with 14 bases between. The CDR3 loop spans 16 amino acids. CDR3 protein: CASSESGGRGYTEAFF. CDR3 nucleotides: TGCGCCAGCAGTGAGTCCGGGGGACGGGGGTACACTGAAGCTTTCTTT.

This clone was observed a single time. The chain is built from TRBV4-2 and TRBJ2-5; no firm D call. The germline V gene encodes CDR1 LGHNA and CDR2 YNFKEQ. Trimming cost V 1 base and J 4 bases, with 4 bases left between them. CDR3 length equals 12 residues. DNA of the CDR3: TGTGCCAGCAGCCAAGCCGGAGAGACCCAGTACTTC. Translated, it gives CASSQAGETQYF.

The chain joins TRBV13 to TRBJ2-3, with TRBD2 matching 14 bases. Trimming took 2 bases from V and 4 from J; bases not matched to a gene: 2. The CDR3 runs 16 residues. Germline V gene lookup returns CDR1 PRHDT and CDR2 FYEKMQ (reference sequence). The CDR3 DNA reads TGTGCCAGCAGCTTAAGGGGACTAGCGGGGGCAGATACGCAGTATTTT. Amino acid sequence: CASSLRGLAGADTQYF. Full variable domain (remainder filled in from reference TRBV13 and TRBJ2-3): AAGVIQSPRHLIKEKRETATLKCYPIPRHDTVYWYQQGPGQDPQFLISFYEKMQSDKGSIPDRFSAQQFSDYHSELNMSSLELGDSALYFCASSLRGLAGADTQYFGPGTRLTVL.

The gene calls are TRBV27 and TRBJ1-3; 8 bases are shared with TRBD1. J lost 8 bases, V lost 0 bases, and 6 bases had no gene match. The CDR3 has 15 residues. Germline assignment: CDR1 MNHEY and CDR2 SMNVEV (reference sequence). CDR3 in amino acids: CASSLSGQGYHTIYF. The CDR3 region has the DNA TGTGCCAGCAGTTTATCTGGACAGGGTTACCACACCATATATTTT.

This sequence joins TRBV5-1 and TRBJ2-7, with 7 bases aligning to TRBD2. V lost 1 base, J lost 2 bases, and 6 bases stayed unmatched. The CDR3 extends over 15 amino acids. Germline-derived CDR1 and CDR2 are SGHRS and YFSETQ. CDR3 protein: CASSLLGEGPYEQYF. The CDR3 nucleotides read TGCGCCAGCAGCTTGCTGGGGGAGGGGCCCTACGAGCAGTACTTC.

The genes are TRBV29-1 and TRBJ2-3, with 13 positions matching TRBD2. The CDR3 extends over 17 amino acids. V gave up 7 bases and J gave up 1 base; unmatched junction bases: 11. Germline lookup yields CDR1 SQVTM and CDR2 ANQGSEA. CDR3 nucleotide sequence: TGCAGCGCCACCCGACTAGCGGGAGGTCTGGGCACAGATACGCAGTATTTT. This gives the protein CSATRLAGGLGTDTQYF.

The rearrangement joins TRBV6-6 to TRBJ1-5; the D gene is possibly TRBD1 (5 bases). The CDR3 length is 15 residues. Germline V gives CDR1 MNHNY, CDR2 SVGAGI (reference sequence). V was trimmed by 0 bases and J by 9 bases, leaving 15 bases between them. CDR3 sequence reads: CASSYSSSGGGPQHF. The CDR3 coding sequence is TGTGCCAGCAGTTACTCGTCATCGGGGGGAGGGCCCCAGCATTTT.

The chain combines TRBV6-5 with TRBJ1-3; weak D call: TRBD1 (5 bases). This CDR3 comprises 12 residues. Between the trimmed V and J ends, which lost 6 bases and 10 bases, there was a span of 13 bases. Germline CDR1 is MNHEY and CDR2 is SVGAGI. This CDR3 is CASRQPGGTIYF. CDR3 coding DNA: TGTGCCAGCAGGCAACCCGGGGGGACCATATATTTT.

The chain carries TRBV5-4 and TRBJ2-1; 13 nucleotides align to TRBD2. With 2 bases clipped from V and 2 bases from J, the junction kept 1 base outside the gene matches. Per the germline V gene, CDR1 is SGHNT and CDR2 is YYREEE (reference sequence). This CDR3 has 16 amino acids. Here the CDR3 reads CASSFGLAGAYNEQFF. CDR3 DNA: TGTGCCAGCAGCTTCGGACTAGCGGGAGCCTACAATGAGCAGTTCTTC.

The rearrangement uses TRBV12-3 or TRBV12-4 and TRBJ1-5; no definite D call. The CDR3 length is 13 residues. V lost 2 bases and J lost 3, with 5 bases in between. DNA of the CDR3: TGTGCCAGCAGTTTACAGTTCAATCAGCCCCAGCATTTT. This sequence encodes CASSLQFNQPQHF.

The V gene is TRBV28, the J gene TRBJ2-7; 10 nucleotides align to TRBD2. CDR3 size: 16 residues. Trimming took 2 bases from V and 0 from J; bases not matched to a gene: 4. Germline V CDR1 and CDR2: MDHEN, SYDVKM. CDR3 sequence: CASSLGVAGGSYEQYF. CDR3 in DNA: TGTGCCAGCAGTTTAGGCGTAGCGGGAGGCTCCTACGAGCAGTACTTC.

V is TRBV6-6 and J is TRBJ1-1; TRBD1 aligns across 7 bases. This CDR3 contains 15 residues. Germline V gene lookup returns CDR1 MNHNY and CDR2 SVGAGI (reference sequence). The J segment lost 0 bases and the V segment lost 5 bases, leaving 6 bases of the junction unmatched. The CDR3 nucleotides are TGTGCCAGCAGTCCGCCGGGACAGATGAACACTGAAGCTTTCTTT. It translates to CASSPPGQMNTEAFF.

The chain recombines TRBV28 with TRBJ2-1; 8 bases are a match to TRBD2. The J segment lost 4 bases and the V segment lost 2 bases, leaving 4 bases of the junction unmatched. From germline, CDR1 is MDHEN and CDR2 SYDVKM. The CDR3 is 15 amino acids. CDR3 bases: TGTGCCAGCAGTTTAACGGCTAGCGGGTACAATGAGCAGTTCTTC. Its translation is CASSLTASGYNEQFF.

CDR3 loop: CASSLGQGVIEAFF. CDR3 in DNA: TGTGCCAGCTCACTTGGACAGGGCGTGATTGAAGCTTTCTTT. The chain combines TRBV18 with TRBJ1-1; the match to TRBD1 covers 8 bases. The CDR3 runs 14 residues. The J segment lost 7 bases and the V segment lost 4 bases, leaving 8 bases of the junction unmatched. Germline CDR1 and CDR2: KGHSH and LQKENI. Supplemented by reference TRBV18 and TRBJ1-1, the full variable domain reads NAGVMQNPRHLVRRRGQEARLRCSPMKGHSHVYWYRQLPEEGLKFMVYLQKENIIDESGMPKERFSAEFPKEGPSILRIQQVVRGDSAAYFCASSLGQGVIEAFFGQGTRLTVV.

The rearrangement uses TRBV5-1 and TRBJ1-6; D is uncertain. The V and J ends lost 4 bases and 9 bases respectively, with 17 bases between them. The CDR3 has 15 residues. CDR1 and CDR2 (germline): SGHRS, YFSETQ. The CDR3 DNA sequence: TGCGCCAGCAGCCCGGGATCTAACAACGGTTCACCCCTCCACTTT. Its translation is CASSPGSNNGSPLHF.